This T cell receptor beta chain was captured by sequencing in a study of blood T cell repertoires in COVID-19. Study-level background: In each case, the material was cDNA or gDNA derived from T cells, B-cell-depleted T cells, or PBMCs.

The table came from immunoSEQ multiplex PCR; TCRdb's copy has only in-frame clones and leaves some out. The repertoire holds under 350,000 clones, with 65% to 90% as singletons. Enrolled through a virtual design, the participants were between 18 and 89 years of age and came from 24 US areas. Assignment of participants to cohorts was predicated upon participant-reported clinical history. The sequence came from a woman in her thirties or forties with acute COVID-19. Sequencing was performed on PBMCs or T cells enriched from blood (not recorded which).

The DNA for the CDR3 is TGTGCCAGCAGCCAAGACCGGGGGGGCCAAGAGACCCAGTACTTC. Its protein is CASSQDRGGQETQYF. The genes are TRBV4-2 and TRBJ2-5; 8 bases agree with TRBD2. CDR1 and CDR2 (germline): LGHNA, YNFKEQ. V was pared by 0 bases and J by 1 base, with 1 base of the junction left unmatched. This CDR3 is built from 15 residues.